This passage covers 32 T cell receptor beta chains from one sample sequenced in a study of radiotherapy plus CTLA-4 blockade in lung cancer. Only in-frame clones appear in the TCRdb table, and some are missing; sequencing was by immunoSEQ multiplex PCR. Of tens of thousands of clones listed, about 80% are singletons. The sample here was peripheral blood, taken from a patient treated with radiotherapy plus ipilimumab. Receptors were obtained from a human donor with non-small cell lung cancer that progressed on radiotherapy plus ipilimumab.

This chain connects TRBV18 to TRBJ2-4, with D hard to call. V was trimmed by 0 bases and J by 6 bases, leaving 12 bases between them. This CDR3 has 15 amino acids. Germline V gene sequence: CDR1 KGHSH, CDR2 LQKENI. CDR3 amino acids: CASSPPRRILNIQYF. The CDR3 DNA reads TGTGCCAGCTCACCACCGAGGAGAATACTAAACATTCAGTACTTC. The variable domain in full, with the rest retrieved from reference TRBV18 and TRBJ2-4, is NAGVMQNPRHLVRRRGQEARLRCSPMKGHSHVYWYRQLPEEGLKFMVYLQKENIIDESGMPKERFSAEFPKEGPSILRIQQVVRGDSAAYFCASSPPRRILNIQYFGAGTRLSVL.

The chain couples TRBV21-1 to TRBJ2-2; TRBD2, the table's D call, was not compared with the DNA. TRBV21-1 is recorded as a pseudogene. The CDR3 spans 18 residues. The CDR3 reads CASSKDQLAGASTGELFF. CDR3 coding DNA: TGTGCCAGCAGCAAAGATCAACTAGCGGGGGCCTCCACCGGGGAGCTGTTTTTT.

This clone was counted only a few times. This chain uses TRBV28 with TRBJ1-2, with D perhaps TRBD1 (6 bases). This CDR3 is built from 14 residues. V lost 2 bases to trimming and J lost 2 bases, with 9 bases between them. Germline V gene sequence: CDR1 MDHEN, CDR2 SYDVKM. The CDR3 bases are TGTGCCAGCAGTTTAATGGGGACAAACTATGGCTACACCTTC. This gives the protein CASSLMGTNYGYTF.

The genes are TRBV19 and TRBJ1-1; 9 bases agree with TRBD1. Looked up from germline, CDR1 is LNHDA and CDR2 is SQIVND (reference sequence). This CDR3 is built from 16 residues. Losses at the gene ends were 3 bases for V and 1 base for J; bases not matched to a gene: 6. This CDR3 is CASSIPPGQGNTEAFF. Written as DNA, the CDR3 is TGTGCCAGTAGTATCCCTCCGGGACAGGGGAACACTGAAGCTTTCTTT. Full variable domain (missing parts from reference TRBV19 and TRBJ1-1): DGGITQSPKYLFRKEGQNVTLSCEQNLNHDAMYWYRQDPGQGLRLIYYSQIVNDFQKGDIAEGYSVSREKKESFPLTVTSAQKNPTAFYLCASSIPPGQGNTEAFFGQGTRLTVV.

This clone has a single count. The chain has TRBV5-1 and TRBJ2-5; weak D call: TRBD1 (6 bases). The CDR3 is 15 amino acids. Germline assignment: CDR1 SGHRS and CDR2 YFSETQ. V gave up 0 bases and J gave up 3 bases, with 12 bases separating them. CDR3 sequence: CASSLDPGVEETQYF. CDR3 DNA sequence: TGCGCCAGCAGCTTGGATCCAGGGGTGGAAGAGACCCAGTACTTC. Looking up the rest from reference TRBV5-1 and TRBJ2-5 gives the full variable domain: KAGVTQTPRYLIKTRGQQVTLSCSPISGHRSVSWYQQTPGQGLQFLFEYFSETQRNKGNFPGRFSGRQFSNSRSEMNVSTLELGDSALYLCASSLDPGVEETQYFGPGTRLLVL.

V is TRBV25-1 and J is TRBJ2-2, with D possibly being TRBD1 (6 bases). The germline V gene encodes CDR1 MGHDK and CDR2 SYGVNS. The CDR3 spans 17 residues. The V gene lost 3 bases and the J gene lost 0 bases, with 14 bases spanning the gap. CDR3 residues: CASSDLGQTSNTGELFF. In DNA, the CDR3 is TGTGCCAGCAGTGATCTTGGACAGACCTCGAACACCGGGGAGCTGTTTTTT.

The rearrangement links TRBV28 to TRBJ1-5; unclear D gene. The CDR3 sequence is 15 residues long. The V gene's germline CDR1 is MDHEN and CDR2 SYDVKM. The V and J ends lost 5 bases and 0 bases respectively, with 11 bases between them. The CDR3 DNA reads TGTGCCAGCAGTGGGAGCTATATTAGCAATCAGCCCCAGCATTTT. Its protein product is CASSGSYISNQPQHF.

J is TRBJ2-2 and V is TRBV10-3; TRBD1 matches at 8 bases. J gave up 4 bases and V 6 bases, and 1 base lay outside the gene matches. The CDR3 contains 13 residues. Per the germline V gene, CDR1 is ENHRY and CDR2 is SYGVKD. The CDR3 sequence: CAISTGGTGELFF. The DNA of the CDR3 is TGTGCCATCAGCACAGGGGGCACCGGGGAGCTGTTTTTT.

This chain joins TRBV19 and TRBJ2-3; 10 nucleotides agree with TRBD2. Germline CDR1 is LNHDA and CDR2 is SQIVND (reference sequence). CDR3 size: 13 residues. Trimming took 10 bases from V and 7 from J; bases not matched to a gene: 8. DNA for the CDR3: TGTGCCACCGCTAGCGGGGGACAGCATACGCAGTATTTT. This codes for CATASGGQHTQYF.

The chain uses TRBV4-3 and TRBJ1-3; D unclear. Trimming took off 4 bases at V and 3 bases at J, with 13 bases between the two ends. CDR1 LGHNA and CDR2 YSLEER come from the germline V gene. This CDR3 has 15 amino acids. The CDR3 region has the DNA TGCGCCAGCAGCCGCGACCAGGTGATTGGAAACACCATATATTTT. Translation: CASSRDQVIGNTIYF.

The rearrangement uses TRBV11-2 and TRBJ2-1, with D unclear. The CDR3 is made up of 11 amino acids. The V end was cut by 1 base, the J end by 6 bases, with 1 base between. Germline values: CDR1 SGHAT, CDR2 FQNNGV. The CDR3 DNA reads as TGTGCCAGCAGCTTAGTCAATGAGCAGTTCTTC. This sequence encodes CASSLVNEQFF.

The chain is built from TRBV5-1 and TRBJ2-6, with a tentative D call TRBD1 (5 bases). The CDR3 has 18 amino acids. Germline V gene data show CDR1 as SGHRS and CDR2 as YFSETQ. Trimming removed 3 bases from V and 0 bases from J, with 16 bases in between. The CDR3 region has the DNA TGCGCCAGCAGCTCTATACAGGTGACAACCTCTGGGGCCAACGTCCTGACTTTC. Protein product: CASSSIQVTTSGANVLTF.

The chain links TRBV5-6 to TRBJ1-5; possibly TRBD1 for D (6 bases). With 1 base removed from V and 7 bases from J, the gap between germline ends came to 21 bases. This CDR3 spans 17 amino acids. The germline V gene encodes CDR1 SGHDT and CDR2 YYEEEE. DNA of the CDR3: TGTGCCAGCAGCTTGTTAGGCCAAGGGGGTTTTTCGCAGCCCCAGCATTTT. Its protein product is CASSLLGQGGFSQPQHF. Using reference TRBV5-6 and TRBJ1-5 for the parts outside the CDR3, the full variable domain is DAGVTQSPTHLIKTRGQQVTLRCSPKSGHDTVSWYQQALGQGPQFIFQYYEEEERQRGNFPDRFSGHQFPNYSSELNVNALLLGDSALYLCASSLLGQGGFSQPQHFGDGTRLSIL.

The rearrangement uses TRBV28 and TRBJ1-2; D unclear. Trimming took 3 bases from V and 6 from J, leaving 14 bases between them. CDR3 size: 14 residues. Germline V lookup: CDR1 MDHEN, CDR2 SYDVKM. As DNA, the CDR3 is TGTGCCAGCAGTTTGCCCTTAGGAGGAGATGGCTACACCTTC. Its translation is CASSLPLGGDGYTF.

The chain combines TRBV28 with TRBJ1-2, with TRBD1 matching over 7 bases. The CDR3 is 17 amino acids. The junction had 15 bases not matched to a gene; V was cut back by 3 bases and J by 5 bases. Germline loops: CDR1 MDHEN, CDR2 SYDVKM. The CDR3 loop reads CASSFSGTEGFSYGYTF. For the CDR3, the DNA is TGTGCCAGCAGTTTTAGCGGGACAGAAGGCTTTTCTTATGGCTACACCTTC.

The J gene is TRBJ2-1, the V gene TRBV12-5; 7 bases are a match to TRBD1. Germline V gene data show CDR1 as LGHNT and CDR2 as FRNRAP. The trim removed 7 bases at V and 2 bases at J, leaving 8 bases unmatched. CDR3 length: 15 amino acids. CDR3 DNA sequence: TGTGCTAGTGCCCTGGGACAGAGCGCCTACAATGAGCAGTTCTTC. It encodes CASALGQSAYNEQFF.

V and J are TRBV5-6 and TRBJ1-1; D gene uncertain. In germline, CDR1 is SGHDT, CDR2 YYEEEE. Trimming removed 4 bases at V and 6 bases at J, with 13 bases between. The CDR3 runs to 13 residues. CDR3 loop: CASSPPGGAEAFF. CDR3 DNA: TGTGCCAGCAGCCCACCGGGCGGGGCTGAAGCTTTCTTT.

The chain uses TRBV19 and TRBJ2-5; 15 bases align to TRBD2. Germline CDR1 and CDR2: LNHDA and SQIVND (reference sequence). The CDR3 is 16 residues long. The ends lost 5 bases at V and 1 base at J; junction bases unmatched: 2. This chain's CDR3 is CASSSGLAGGQETQYF. CDR3 nucleotides: TGTGCCAGTAGTTCGGGACTAGCGGGGGGCCAAGAGACCCAGTACTTC.

This chain links TRBV2 with TRBJ2-7; TRBD1 might be the D (6 bases). This CDR3 is built from 15 residues. V shed 4 bases and J shed 0 bases, with 13 bases lying between them. Per the germline V gene, CDR1 is SNHLY and CDR2 is FYNNEI. This CDR3 reads CASSAGDGSSYEQYF. CDR3 bases: TGTGCCAGCAGTGCAGGGGATGGGTCCTCCTACGAGCAGTACTTC.

The chain is built from TRBV21-1 and TRBJ2-6; TRBD1, the table's D call, was not compared with the DNA. TRBV21-1 is shown as a pseudogene. CDR3 size: 19 residues. The CDR3 here is CASSRAQGNRISGANVLTF. The CDR3 coding sequence is TGTGCCAGCAGCAGGGCCCAGGGGAACAGGATCTCTGGGGCCAACGTCCTGACTTTC.

The chain recombines TRBV4-3 with TRBJ2-3; D possibly matches TRBD1 or TRBD2 (6 bases each). Trimming took 1 base from V and 6 from J, leaving 14 bases between them. CDR3 length: 15 amino acids. CDR1 LGHNA and CDR2 YSLEER come from the germline V gene. The CDR3 nucleotides read TGCGCCAGCAGCCAAGGACCGGGGGCCGGGGATACGCAGTATTTT. Translated, it gives CASSQGPGAGDTQYF.

V and J are TRBV7-2 and TRBJ1-5; no reliable D call. V shed 2 bases and J shed 7 bases, with 9 bases lying between them. The CDR3 is 13 residues long. Germline CDR1 is SGHTA and CDR2 is FQGNSA. This CDR3 reads CASSLWAQQPQHF. The CDR3 DNA reads TGTGCCAGCAGCTTATGGGCCCAACAGCCCCAGCATTTT.

CDR3 DNA sequence: TGTGCCAGTAGTATTTCTGGTTCCGGGGAAAAACTGTTTTTT. It yields the protein CASSISGSGEKLFF. The genes are TRBV19 and TRBJ1-4; D uncertain. V shed 3 bases and J shed 8 bases, with 13 bases lying between them. The CDR3 extends over 14 amino acids. The germline V gene encodes CDR1 LNHDA and CDR2 SQIVND (reference sequence).

The rearrangement uses TRBV7-2 and TRBJ2-3; 10 positions agree with TRBD2. Germline loops: CDR1 SGHTA, CDR2 FQGNSA. After removal of 2 bases from V and 5 bases from J, the junction contained 4 bases not matched to a gene. This CDR3 region has 15 residues. CDR3 in DNA: TGTGCCAGCAGCTTACTAGCGGGGGCAGTAGATACGCAGTATTTT. Translating it yields CASSLLAGAVDTQYF. Complete variable domain (other parts from reference TRBV7-2 and TRBJ2-3): GAGVSQSPSNKVTEKGKDVELRCDPISGHTALYWYRQSLGQGLEFLIYFQGNSAPDKSGLPSDRFSAERTGGSVSTLTIQRTQQEDSAVYLCASSLLAGAVDTQYFGPGTRLTVL.

The chain employs TRBV6-1 and TRBJ2-7; 8 bases agree with TRBD2. The V segment lost 5 bases and the J segment 5 bases; nucleotides outside the gene matches: 11. Per the germline V gene, CDR1 is MNHNS and CDR2 is SASEGT. This CDR3 is built from 15 residues. For the CDR3, the DNA is TGTGCCAGCAGTAGGGGCGGGGGGATAGCAAACGAGCAGTACTTC. This encodes CASSRGGGIANEQYF.

Note on this clone: This same CDR3 is encoded by further DNA sequences in the sample. The gene calls are TRBV11-2 and TRBJ2-3; no definite D call. The germline V gene has CDR1 SGHAT and CDR2 FQNNGV. The CDR3 is 12 amino acids. Deletions cut 5 bases from V and 0 bases from J, with 3 bases between. In DNA form, the CDR3 reads TGTGCCAGCAGCCCGAGCACAGATACGCAGTATTTT. This encodes CASSPSTDTQYF. Full variable domain (remainder filled in from reference TRBV11-2 and TRBJ2-3): EAGVAQSPRYKIIEKRQSVAFWCNPISGHATLYWYQQILGQGPKLLIQFQNNGVVDDSQLPKDRFSAERLKGVDSTLKIQPAKLEDSAVYLCASSPSTDTQYFGPGTRLTVL.

The chain couples TRBV5-1 to TRBJ2-3, with 15 bases that match TRBD2. Germline loops: CDR1 SGHRS, CDR2 YFSETQ. V gave up 4 bases and J gave up 0 bases; unmatched junction bases: 9. The CDR3 covers 19 residues. CDR3 residues: CASSPGLAGGRTSTDTQYF. DNA for the CDR3: TGCGCCAGCAGCCCCGGACTAGCGGGGGGGCGCACTAGCACAGATACGCAGTATTTT. Supplemented by reference TRBV5-1 and TRBJ2-3, the full variable domain reads KAGVTQTPRYLIKTRGQQVTLSCSPISGHRSVSWYQQTPGQGLQFLFEYFSETQRNKGNFPGRFSGRQFSNSRSEMNVSTLELGDSALYLCASSPGLAGGRTSTDTQYFGPGTRLTVL.

J is TRBJ2-7 and V is TRBV4-1; possibly TRBD2 for D (6 bases). The length of the CDR3 is 15 residues. From germline, CDR1 is MGHRA and CDR2 YSYEKL. Trimming removed 2 bases at V and 3 bases at J, with 14 bases between. The DNA of the CDR3 is TGCGCCAGCAGCCAATTTCACGGGAGAGGCTACGAGCAGTACTTC. Encoded protein: CASSQFHGRGYEQYF.

The V call is TRBV29-1, the J call TRBJ2-7; D is perhaps TRBD1 (5 bases). From germline, CDR1 is SQVTM and CDR2 ANQGSEA. The V end lost 0 bases, the J end lost 6 bases, and 9 bases lay between the germline ends. CDR3 length: 12 amino acids. The CDR3 protein is CSVEDLRGEQYF. Here the CDR3 DNA reads TGCAGCGTTGAAGATCTTAGGGGCGAGCAGTACTTC.

The V gene is TRBV5-6, the J gene TRBJ1-5; no definite D call. This CDR3 spans 12 amino acids. Trimming took 2 bases from V and 0 from J, leaving 0 bases between them. Germline V lookup: CDR1 SGHDT, CDR2 YYEEEE. The CDR3 reads CASSFSNQPQHF. The CDR3 coding sequence is TGTGCCAGCAGCTTTAGCAATCAGCCCCAGCATTTT.

V and J are TRBV27 and TRBJ1-1; TRBD1 is a possible D gene (5 bases). The CDR3 runs to 14 residues. Germline assignment: CDR1 MNHEY and CDR2 SMNVEV (reference sequence). Trimming took 6 bases from V and 4 from J, leaving 15 bases between them. The CDR3 loop reads CASSLLGGSTEAFF. The CDR3 DNA reads as TGTGCCAGCAGCCTCCTGGGGGGGAGCACTGAAGCTTTCTTT.

This rearrangement joins TRBV6-5 to TRBJ1-1; tentatively, D is TRBD1 (5 bases). The germline V gene encodes CDR1 MNHEY and CDR2 SVGAGI. The germline V and J ends were trimmed by 4 bases and 3 bases, with 15 bases remaining between them. The length of the CDR3 is 15 residues. The CDR3 region is CASSSAGLGYTEAFF. The CDR3 DNA follows: TGTGCCAGCAGTTCGGCAGGGCTAGGGTACACTGAAGCTTTCTTT.